This T cell receptor (beta chain) is drawn from a study of T cell repertoires in ileal Crohn's disease. About the study: About half received postoperative treatment, 10 to 11 with thiopurines and under 20 anti-TNF.

Study-level results: Clonality above 26.8% at surgery always came with endoscopic recurrence.

Generated by immunoSEQ multiplex PCR, the TCRdb table keeps only in-frame clones and is missing some. The table shows 13,000 or so clones, with over 75% occurring only once. The CDR3 has 20 residues. Looked up from germline, CDR1 is SGDLS and CDR2 is YYNGEE. Trimming cost V 0 bases and J 1 base, with 20 bases left between them. Time point specified: inflamed ileum from the surgical specimen. A remark on this clone: The antigen remains undetermined.

Sequenced material: ileal tissue. The sequence derives from an adult with Crohn's disease. This chain uses TRBV9 with TRBJ2-6; D unclear. The CDR3, as DNA: TGTGCCAGCAGCGTAGGTAACGGTAAGGGAATCCCTTCTGGGGCCAACGTCCTGACTTTC. Translated, it gives CASSVGNGKGIPSGANVLTF.